This TCR beta chain originates from a study of beta chain features in type 1 diabetes. Whole-study results and caveats: Within each of all four CD4+ subsets, Type 1 diabetes patients had TCRB CDR3s that were moderately but significantly shorter. VDJ junctions in type 1 diabetes patients carried more deletions and fewer insertions. For patients, the naive, central memory and Treg TCRB repertoires appeared more alike than for healthy donors.

Expressed TCRB transcripts were sequenced after all isolated RNA was converted to cDNA. Clones were sequenced by immunoSEQ multiplex PCR, and TCRdb holds only the in-frame ones, with some missing. The sample records roughly 340,000 clones, roughly 13% being singletons. This clone was detected only a few times. Its antigen is unidentified. Germline CDR1 reads LGHNA; CDR2 reads YSLEER. This CDR3 is 15 amino acids long. V lost 2 bases to trimming and J lost 3 bases; unmatched junction nucleotides: 2. Every donor had blood drawn once into heparin, around 120 mL on average. CD45RO/CCR7/CD25/CD127/CD95/CD27 sorting isolated CD4+ naive, central memory, regulatory and stem cell-like memory cells.

This chain uses TRBV4-3 with TRBJ2-7; 12 bases are a match to TRBD2. This clonotype was obtained from a woman aged 18-35 years with type 1 diabetes. The sequenced material came from naive CD4+ T cells from blood. The CDR3 protein is CASSQLLAGGYEQYF. The CDR3 DNA follows: TGCGCCAGCAGCCAACTACTAGCGGGAGGCTACGAGCAGTACTTC.